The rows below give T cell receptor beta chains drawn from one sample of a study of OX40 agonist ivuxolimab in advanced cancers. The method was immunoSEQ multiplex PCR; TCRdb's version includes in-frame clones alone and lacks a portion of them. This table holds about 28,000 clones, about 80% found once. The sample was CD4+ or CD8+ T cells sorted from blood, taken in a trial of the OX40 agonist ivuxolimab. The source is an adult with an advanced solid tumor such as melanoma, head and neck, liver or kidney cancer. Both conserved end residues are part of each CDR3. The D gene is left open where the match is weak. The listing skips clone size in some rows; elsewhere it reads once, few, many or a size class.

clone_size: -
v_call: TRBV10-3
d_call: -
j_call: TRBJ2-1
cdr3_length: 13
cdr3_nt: TGTGCCATCAGTGACAGGTCAACCAATGAGCAGTTCTTC
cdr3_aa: CAISDRSTNEQFF

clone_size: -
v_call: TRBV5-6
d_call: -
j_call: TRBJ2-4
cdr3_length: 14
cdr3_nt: TGTGCCAGCAGCTTGGGTTTGGCCAAAAACATTCAGTACTTC
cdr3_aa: CASSLGLAKNIQYF

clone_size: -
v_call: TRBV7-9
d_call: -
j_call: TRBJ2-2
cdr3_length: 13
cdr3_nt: TGTGCCAGCAGCTTAAAGGGCACCGGGGAGCTGTTTTTT
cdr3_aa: CASSLKGTGELFF

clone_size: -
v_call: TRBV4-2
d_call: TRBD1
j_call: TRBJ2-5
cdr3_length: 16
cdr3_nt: TGTGCCAGCAGCCAATTACAGGGGGCGACTCAAGAGACCCAGTACTTC
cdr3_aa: CASSQLQGATQETQYF

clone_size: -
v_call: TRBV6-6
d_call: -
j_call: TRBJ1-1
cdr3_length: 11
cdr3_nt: TGTGCCAGCCGAGGAGGCGGTGAAGCTTTCTTT
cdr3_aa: CASRGGGEAFF

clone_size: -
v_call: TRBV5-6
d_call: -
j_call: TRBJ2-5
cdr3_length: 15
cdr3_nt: TGTGCCAGCAGCTTGGCCGGTGCAGAACAAGAGACCCAGTACTTC
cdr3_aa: CASSLAGAEQETQYF

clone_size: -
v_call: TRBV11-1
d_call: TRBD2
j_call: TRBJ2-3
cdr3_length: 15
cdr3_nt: TGTGCCAGCAGCAGGACTAGCGGATTCACAGATACGCAGTATTTT
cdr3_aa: CASSRTSGFTDTQYF

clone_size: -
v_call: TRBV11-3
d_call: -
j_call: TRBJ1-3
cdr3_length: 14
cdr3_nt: TGTGCCAGCTCAACAGGGTTGACTGGAAACACCATATATTTT
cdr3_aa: CASSTGLTGNTIYF

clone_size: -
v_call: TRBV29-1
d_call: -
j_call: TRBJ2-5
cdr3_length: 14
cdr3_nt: TGCAGCGTTGGATTATTGGTTGGGGAAGAGACCCAGTACTTC
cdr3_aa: CSVGLLVGEETQYF

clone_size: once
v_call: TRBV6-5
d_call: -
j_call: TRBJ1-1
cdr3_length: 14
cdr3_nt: TGTGCCAGCAGTCTTAGGGGGGGGGACACTGAAGCTTTCTTT
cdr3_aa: CASSLRGGDTEAFF

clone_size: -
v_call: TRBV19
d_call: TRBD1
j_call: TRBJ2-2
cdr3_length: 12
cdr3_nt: TGTGCCACAGGGGGCTCATCCGGGGAGCTGTTTTTT
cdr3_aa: CATGGSSGELFF

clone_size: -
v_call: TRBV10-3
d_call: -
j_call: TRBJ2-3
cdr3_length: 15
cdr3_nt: TGTGCCATCCTGGGGCAGTTCTCAAGCACAGATACGCAGTATTTT
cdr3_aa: CAILGQFSSTDTQYF

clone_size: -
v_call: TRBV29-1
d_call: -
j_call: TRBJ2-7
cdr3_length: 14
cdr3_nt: TGCAGCGTCGAAAAAAGGGGGCAGGGGGGCGAGCAGTACTTC
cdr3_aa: CSVEKRGQGGEQYF

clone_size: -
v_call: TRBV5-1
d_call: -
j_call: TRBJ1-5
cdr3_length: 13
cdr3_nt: TGCGCCAGCAGCTTGGACCAAAATCAGCCCCAGCATTTT
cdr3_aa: CASSLDQNQPQHF

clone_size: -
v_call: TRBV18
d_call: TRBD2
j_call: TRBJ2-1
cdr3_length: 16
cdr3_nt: TGTGCCAGCTCACCAAGGGCTAGCGGGACCTACAATGAGCAGTTCTTC
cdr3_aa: CASSPRASGTYNEQFF

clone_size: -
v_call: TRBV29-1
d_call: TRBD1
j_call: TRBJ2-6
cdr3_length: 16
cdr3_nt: TGCAGCGTTGAAGCACAGGGGGCGGCTGGGGCCAACGTCCTGACTTTC
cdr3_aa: CSVEAQGAAGANVLTF

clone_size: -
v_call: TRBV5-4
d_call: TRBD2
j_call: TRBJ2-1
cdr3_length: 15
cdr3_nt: TGTGCCAGCAGCTTGGGGGTGTCAAGCGGGGCAACAAGTTTCTTC
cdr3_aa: CASSLGVSSGATSFF

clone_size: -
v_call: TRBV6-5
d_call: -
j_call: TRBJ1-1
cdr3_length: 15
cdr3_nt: TGTGCCAGCAGTTACGGTCAGGGTGGGCACACTGAAGCTTTCTTT
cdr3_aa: CASSYGQGGHTEAFF

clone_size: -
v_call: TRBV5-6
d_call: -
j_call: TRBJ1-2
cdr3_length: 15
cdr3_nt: TGTGCCAGCAGATACCGGGACCGCACTAACTATGGCTACACCTTC
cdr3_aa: CASRYRDRTNYGYTF

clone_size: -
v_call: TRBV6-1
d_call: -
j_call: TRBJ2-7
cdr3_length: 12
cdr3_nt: TGTGCCAGCAGTCGCGGGGCCTACGAGCAGTACTTC
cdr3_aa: CASSRGAYEQYF

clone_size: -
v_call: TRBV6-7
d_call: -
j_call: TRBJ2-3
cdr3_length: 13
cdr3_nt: TGTGCCAGCATATTGGGGAAAACAGATACGCAGTATTTT
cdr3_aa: CASILGKTDTQYF

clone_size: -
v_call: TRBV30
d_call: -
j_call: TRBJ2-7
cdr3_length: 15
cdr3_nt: TGTGCCTGGAGTGAACTCTCGGGACTCCTCTACGAGCAGTACTTC
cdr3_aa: CAWSELSGLLYEQYF

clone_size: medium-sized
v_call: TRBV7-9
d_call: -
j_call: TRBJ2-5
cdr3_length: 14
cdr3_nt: TGTGCCAGCAGCCCCACCGAGATGGGGGAGACCCAGTACTTC
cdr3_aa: CASSPTEMGETQYF

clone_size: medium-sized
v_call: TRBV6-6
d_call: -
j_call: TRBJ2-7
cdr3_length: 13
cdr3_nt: TGTGCCAGCACGCAACTAGCTGTCGGCGAGCAGTACTTC
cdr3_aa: CASTQLAVGEQYF

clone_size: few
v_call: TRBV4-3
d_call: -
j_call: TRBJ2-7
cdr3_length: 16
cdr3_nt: TGCGCCAGCAGCCAAGATTTGGGGGGCTCGGAGTACGAGCAGTACTTC
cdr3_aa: CASSQDLGGSEYEQYF

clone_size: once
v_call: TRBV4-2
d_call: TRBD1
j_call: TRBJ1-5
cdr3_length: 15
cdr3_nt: TGTGCCAGCAGCCCTCAACAGGGGGGCAATCAGCCCCAGCATTTT
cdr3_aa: CASSPQQGGNQPQHF

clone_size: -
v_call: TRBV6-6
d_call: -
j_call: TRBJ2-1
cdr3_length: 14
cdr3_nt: TGTGCCAGCAGTTACGCAGGGTTAGGCGATGAGCAGTTCTTC
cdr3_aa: CASSYAGLGDEQFF

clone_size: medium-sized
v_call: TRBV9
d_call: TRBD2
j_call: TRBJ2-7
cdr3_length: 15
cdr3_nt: TGTGCCAGCAGCGTAGGTCTAGCGGGGGATTGGGAGCAGTACTTC
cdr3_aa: CASSVGLAGDWEQYF

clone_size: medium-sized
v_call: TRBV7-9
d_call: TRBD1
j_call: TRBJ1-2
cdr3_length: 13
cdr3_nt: TGTGCCAGCAGCGACAGGGGCCTCTATGGCTACACCTTC
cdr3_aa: CASSDRGLYGYTF

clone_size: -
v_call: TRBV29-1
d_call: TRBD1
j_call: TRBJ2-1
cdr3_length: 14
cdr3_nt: TGCAGCGTCGACCCAGGACAGGGGAACAATGAGCAGTTCTTC
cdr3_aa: CSVDPGQGNNEQFF

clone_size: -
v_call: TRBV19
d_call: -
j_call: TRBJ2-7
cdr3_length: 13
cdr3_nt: TGTGCCAGTAGCTGGACTAACTCCTACGAGCAGTACTTC
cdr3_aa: CASSWTNSYEQYF

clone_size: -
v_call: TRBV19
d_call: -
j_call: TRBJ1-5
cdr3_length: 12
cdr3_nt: TGTGCCAGTAGTATCACGTATCAGCCCCAGCATTTT
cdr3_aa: CASSITYQPQHF

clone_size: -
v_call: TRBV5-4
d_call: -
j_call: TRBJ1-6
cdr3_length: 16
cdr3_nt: TGCGCCAGCAGCCAATTTTCAGAATCCCAGCGGACACCCCTCCACTTT
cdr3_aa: CASSQFSESQRTPLHF

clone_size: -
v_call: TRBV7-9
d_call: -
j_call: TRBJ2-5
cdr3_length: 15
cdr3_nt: TGTGCCAGCAGCCTAGACAGGTGGTACCAAGAGACCCAGTACTTC
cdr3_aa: CASSLDRWYQETQYF

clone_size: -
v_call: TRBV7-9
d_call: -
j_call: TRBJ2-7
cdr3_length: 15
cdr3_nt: TGTGCCAGCAGCTCTACCGGGACAATTTCAGACGAGCAGTACTTC
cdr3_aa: CASSSTGTISDEQYF

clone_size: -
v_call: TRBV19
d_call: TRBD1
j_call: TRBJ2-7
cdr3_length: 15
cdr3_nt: TGTGCCAGTAGTATAGCCCCGGGACAGGACTACGAGCAGTACTTC
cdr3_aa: CASSIAPGQDYEQYF

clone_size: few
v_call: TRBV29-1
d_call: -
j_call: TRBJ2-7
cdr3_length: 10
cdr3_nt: TGCAGCGTTGCTACCTACGAGCAGTACTTC
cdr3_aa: CSVATYEQYF

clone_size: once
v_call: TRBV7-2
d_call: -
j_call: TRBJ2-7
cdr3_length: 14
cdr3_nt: TGTGCCAGCAGCTCCCCGCGGGCCCGGTACGAGCAGTACTTC
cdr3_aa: CASSSPRARYEQYF

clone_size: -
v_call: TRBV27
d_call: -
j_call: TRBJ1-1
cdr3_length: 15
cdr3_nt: TGTGCCAGCAGTTATAAGGCAGGTCGGAACACTGAAGCTTTCTTT
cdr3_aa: CASSYKAGRNTEAFF